This T cell receptor (beta chain) was sequenced for a study of OX40 agonist ivuxolimab in advanced cancers. Whole-study results and caveats: Expanded clones were, on average, more numerous in CD8+ T cells than in CD4+.

On this clone: Its antigen remains unidentified.

The table came from immunoSEQ multiplex PCR; TCRdb's copy has only in-frame clones and leaves some out. This sample yields approximately 50,000 clones, of which about 93% are seen a single time; roughly 11% belongs to the top ten. This sequence originates from an adult with an advanced solid tumor such as melanoma, head and neck, liver or kidney cancer. The sample in question was CD4+ or CD8+ T cells sorted from blood, obtained in a trial of the OX40 agonist ivuxolimab.

CDR3 DNA sequence: TGTGCCAGCAGCTTAATCCCAGAGAGCACAGATACGCAGTATTTT. The encoded protein is CASSLIPESTDTQYF. The V gene is TRBV5-5, the J gene TRBJ2-3; D is uncertain. The germline V and J ends were trimmed by 2 bases and 0 bases, with 10 bases remaining between them. Per the germline V gene, CDR1 is SGHKS and CDR2 is YYEKEE (reference sequence). The CDR3 is 15 residues long.